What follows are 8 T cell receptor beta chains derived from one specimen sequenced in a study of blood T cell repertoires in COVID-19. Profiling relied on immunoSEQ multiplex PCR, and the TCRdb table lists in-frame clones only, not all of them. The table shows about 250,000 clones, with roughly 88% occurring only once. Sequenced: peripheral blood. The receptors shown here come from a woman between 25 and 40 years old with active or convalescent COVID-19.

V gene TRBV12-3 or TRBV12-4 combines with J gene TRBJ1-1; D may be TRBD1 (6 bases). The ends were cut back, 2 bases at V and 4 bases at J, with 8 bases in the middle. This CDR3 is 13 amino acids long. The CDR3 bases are TGTGCCAGCAGTTTACCCAGGGGCACTGAAGCTTTCTTT. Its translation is CASSLPRGTEAFF.

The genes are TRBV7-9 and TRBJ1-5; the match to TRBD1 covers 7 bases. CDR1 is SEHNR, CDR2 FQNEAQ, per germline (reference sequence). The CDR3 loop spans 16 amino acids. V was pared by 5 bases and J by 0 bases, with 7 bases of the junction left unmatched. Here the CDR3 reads CASSQTGVGSNQPQHF. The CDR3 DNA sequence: TGTGCCAGCAGCCAAACAGGGGTTGGTAGCAATCAGCCCCAGCATTTT.

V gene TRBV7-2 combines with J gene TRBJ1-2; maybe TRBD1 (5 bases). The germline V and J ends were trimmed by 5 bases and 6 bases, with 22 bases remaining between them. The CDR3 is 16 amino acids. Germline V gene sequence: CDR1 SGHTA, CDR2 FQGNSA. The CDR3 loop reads CASSPPGGQGVNGYTF. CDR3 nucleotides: TGTGCCAGCAGCCCCCCTGGTGGCCAGGGTGTGAATGGCTACACCTTC.

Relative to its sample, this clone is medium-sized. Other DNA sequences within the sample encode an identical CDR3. The CDR3 DNA reads TGTGCCAGCAGCACAGGGTTGGTTGGCTACACCTTC. It translates to CASSTGLVGYTF. The V and J genes are TRBV7-9 and TRBJ1-2; a weak D match, TRBD1 (6 bases). CDR1 SEHNR and CDR2 FQNEAQ come from the germline V gene (reference sequence). V was clipped by 5 bases and J by 7 bases, with 11 bases between them. CDR3 length: 12 amino acids.

The CDR3: CASRPTGDTEAFF. Here the CDR3 DNA reads TGTGCCAGCAGACCTACAGGGGACACTGAAGCTTTCTTT. The chain recombines TRBV6-6 with TRBJ1-1; 7 bases agree with TRBD1. This CDR3 region has 13 residues. V lost 6 bases and J lost 3; bases outside the gene matches: 4. Germline loops: CDR1 MNHNY, CDR2 SVGAGI (reference sequence).

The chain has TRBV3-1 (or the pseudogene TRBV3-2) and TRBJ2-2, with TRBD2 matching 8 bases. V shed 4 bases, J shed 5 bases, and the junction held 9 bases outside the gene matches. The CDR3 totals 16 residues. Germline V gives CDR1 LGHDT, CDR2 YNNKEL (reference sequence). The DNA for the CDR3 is TGTGCCAGCAGCCGAGCTCGGACGGGAGGGACCGGGGAGCTGTTTTTT. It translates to CASSRARTGGTGELFF.

CDR3 amino acids: CATSGPSEGRNTEAFF. The CDR3 DNA follows: TGTGCCACCAGTGGCCCCTCGGAAGGGAGGAACACTGAAGCTTTCTTT. The chain has TRBV24-1 and TRBJ1-1, with D hard to call. From germline, CDR1 is KGHDR and CDR2 SFDVKD. The CDR3 loop spans 16 amino acids. The V gene lost 5 bases and the J gene lost 1 base, with 16 bases spanning the gap.

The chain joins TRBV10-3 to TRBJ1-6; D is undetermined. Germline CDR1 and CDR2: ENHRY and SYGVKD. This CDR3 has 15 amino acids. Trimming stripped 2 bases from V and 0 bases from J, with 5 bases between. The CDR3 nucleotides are TGTGCCATCAGTGAGACGAGCTCCTATAATTCACCCCTCCACTTT. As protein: CAISETSSYNSPLHF.